A single sample is the source of the 13 T cell receptor beta chains below, sequenced in a study of post-analysis software for immune sequencing data (dated by TCRdb to between 2014 and 2017). Overall study outcomes, separate from this receptor: Significantly higher frequencies in patients than in controls were found for roughly 5 TRBV segments, including TRBV5-6, TRBV5-1 and TRBV20-1.

The antigens these receptors bind are not known. Libraries were prepared through PCR. This sample was sequenced with an Illumina HiSeq 2500. To reduce PCR and sequencing biases, unique molecular identifiers were incorporated into the TCR beta cDNA libraries. TCRdb cleaned the public reads at Q25 with fastp, built clones with MiXCR and kept in-frame beta chains. Rows with one shared CDR3 protein collapse into an entry with the most common genes and DNA. The sample includes approximately 690,000 distinct CDR3 sequences, with roughly three fifths observed a single time. Roughly 10% of the sample is held by the ten biggest clonotypes. Sequenced: blood. The receptor set was obtained from a girl aged 2 to 9 with multiple sclerosis.

V and J are TRBV3-1 and TRBJ2-1; D is possibly TRBD2 (6 bases). The CDR3 has 15 amino acids. With 1 base removed from V and 9 bases from J, the gap between germline ends came to 16 bases. Per germline, CDR1 LGHDT and CDR2 YNNKEL (reference sequence). CDR3 DNA sequence: TGTGCCAGCAGCCAAGTGGCTAGCGAGGAAGGTGAGCAGTTCTTC. It translates to CASSQVASEEGEQFF.

The chain has TRBV12-3 or TRBV12-4 and TRBJ2-3; possibly TRBD2 for D (6 bases). The CDR3 is 14 amino acids. With 6 bases removed from V and 4 bases from J, the gap between germline ends came to 14 bases. The CDR3 loop reads CASRPGPSADTQYF. As DNA, the CDR3 is TGTGCCAGCAGACCGGGTCCTAGCGCAGATACGCAGTATTTT.

The chain recombines TRBV20-1 with TRBJ2-3; D gene uncertain. This CDR3 is 12 amino acids long. CDR1 is DFQATT, CDR2 SNEGSKA, per germline (reference sequence). V gave up 0 bases and J gave up 5 bases, with 6 bases separating them. CDR3 loop: CSARESGDTQYF. The CDR3 nucleotides read TGCAGTGCTAGAGAGTCCGGAGATACGCAGTATTTT.

This chain uses TRBV10-3 with TRBJ2-5, with D tentatively TRBD1 or TRBD2 (5 bases each). From germline, CDR1 is ENHRY and CDR2 SYGVKD. With 3 bases removed from V and 1 base from J, the gap between germline ends came to 15 bases. This CDR3 is 16 amino acids long. CDR3 coding DNA: TGTGCCATCAGTGACCTAGGACGGGGCCCCCAAGAGACCCAGTACTTC. This sequence encodes CAISDLGRGPQETQYF.

The chain recombines TRBV12-3 or TRBV12-4 with TRBJ1-2; D may be TRBD1 (6 bases). V was cut by 5 bases and J by 0 bases, with 10 bases left in between. The CDR3 has 14 amino acids. CDR3 region: CASSGDTTNYGYTF. As DNA, the CDR3 is TGTGCCAGCAGTGGGGACACGACTAACTATGGCTACACCTTC.

The chain uses TRBV28 and TRBJ2-4; perhaps TRBD1 as D (5 bases). This CDR3 spans 16 amino acids. The germline V gene encodes CDR1 MDHEN and CDR2 SYDVKM. Trimming took off 4 bases at V and 0 bases at J, with 13 bases between the two ends. CDR3 residues: CASSSVGHLAKNIQYF. Here the CDR3 DNA reads TGTGCCAGCAGTTCGGTCGGACATCTAGCCAAAAACATTCAGTACTTC. The entire variable domain, with the rest obtained from reference TRBV28 and TRBJ2-4, is as follows: DVKVTQSSRYLVKRTGEKVFLECVQDMDHENMFWYRQDPGLGLRLIYFSYDVKMKEKGDIPEGYSVSREKKERFSLILESASTNQTSMYLCASSSVGHLAKNIQYFGAGTRLSVL.

The rearrangement links TRBV6-6 to TRBJ1-4; weak D call: TRBD1 (5 bases). The CDR3 has 14 residues. Germline assignment: CDR1 MNHNY and CDR2 SVGAGI (reference sequence). Trimming removed 2 bases at V and 8 bases at J, with 12 bases between. As DNA, the CDR3 is TGTGCCAGCAGTTACATGGGGGGATACGAAAAACTGTTTTTT. This codes for CASSYMGGYEKLFF.

As for this clonotype: The conserved phenylalanine or tryptophan is not found at the CDR3 terminus, so this likely reflects a read error. The genes are TRBV5-6 and TRBJ2-5; 10 bases align to TRBD2. CDR3 size: 15 residues. V lost 2 bases, J lost 2 bases, and 3 bases stayed unmatched. Germline values: CDR1 SGHDT, CDR2 YYEEEE. CDR3: CASSFASGGQETQYV. The CDR3 DNA sequence: TGTGCCAGCAGCTTCGCTAGCGGGGGACAAGAGACCCAGTACGTC.

This clonotype was detected only a few times. The chain has TRBV11-2 and TRBJ2-1, with 9 positions matching TRBD2. V gave up 6 bases and J gave up 3 bases; unmatched junction bases: 9. Germline V gives CDR1 SGHAT, CDR2 FQNNGV. This CDR3 contains 16 residues. This CDR3 is CASSHTLAGNYNEQFF. CDR3 DNA: TGTGCCAGCAGTCATACTCTAGCGGGGAACTACAATGAGCAGTTCTTC.

The chain carries TRBV6-2 or TRBV6-3 and TRBJ2-1; D remains ambiguous. Deletions cut 5 bases from V and 7 bases from J, with 12 bases between. Germline V gene lookup returns CDR1 MNHEY and CDR2 SVGEGT. This CDR3 has 13 amino acids. CDR3 coding DNA: TGTGCCAGCAGTGTCACCGAGGTGAATGAGCAGTTCTTC. This encodes CASSVTEVNEQFF.

The chain couples TRBV2 to TRBJ2-1; D gene uncertain. V was pared by 6 bases and J by 11 bases, with 14 bases between. The CDR3 spans 12 residues. Germline V CDR1 and CDR2: SNHLY, FYNNEI. The CDR3 DNA sequence: TGTGCCAGCAGCCCGGACCAGCCCAAGCAGTTCTTC. Translation gives CASSPDQPKQFF.

This chain connects TRBV5-1 to TRBJ2-3; TRBD1 aligns across 9 bases. Germline lookup yields CDR1 SGHRS and CDR2 YFSETQ. The CDR3 has 15 amino acids. Trimming cost V 0 bases and J 5 bases; bases outside gene matches: 4. The DNA for the CDR3 is TGCGCCAGCAGCTTGGAACAGGGGGCAAGAGATACGCAGTATTTT. Translation: CASSLEQGARDTQYF.

The chain combines TRBV29-1 with TRBJ1-1; 7 bases are a match to TRBD1. Looked up from germline, CDR1 is SQVTM and CDR2 is ANQGSEA. CDR3 length equals 13 residues. With 5 bases clipped from V and 0 bases from J, the junction kept 3 bases outside the gene matches. In DNA, the CDR3 is TGCAGCGTTATGACAGGGCTGAACACTGAAGCTTTCTTT. It translates to CSVMTGLNTEAFF.